This TCR beta chain was recorded in a study of CD8 T cells in ankylosing spondylitis. With molecular barcodes, quantitative 5'-RACE was used to make the TCR beta libraries. TCRdb re-analysed the 5' RACE reads in MiXCR, keeping a single row per CDR3 protein. The data show 150,000 to 200,000 distinct CDR3 sequences, about 16% seen once. Trimming took 8 bases from V and 1 from J; bases not matched to a gene: 5. The length of the CDR3 is 15 residues. The germline V gene encodes CDR1 LNHDA and CDR2 SQIVND (reference sequence). This clonotype was observed a handful of times. Its antigen is unidentified. Study-wide results and caveats: With a CD8+ phenotype, disease-linked clones were relatively rare in peripheral blood. Several of the motif variants were reported before in synovial fluid and blood from reactive arthritis. The study identified a TCR beta motif of under ten highly homologous variants that appeared characteristic of ankylosing spondylitis blood.

The sample taken for sequencing was blood, either unsorted or a sorted T cell fraction (not recorded which). This TCR came from a male donor with ankylosing spondylitis or in good health (not recorded which). This chain joins TRBV19 and TRBJ2-1; TRBD2 agrees at 10 bases. The CDR3 DNA is TGTGCCAGTCAATCTAGCGGGAGTTCCTACAATGAGCAGTTCTTC. It translates to CASQSSGSSYNEQFF.